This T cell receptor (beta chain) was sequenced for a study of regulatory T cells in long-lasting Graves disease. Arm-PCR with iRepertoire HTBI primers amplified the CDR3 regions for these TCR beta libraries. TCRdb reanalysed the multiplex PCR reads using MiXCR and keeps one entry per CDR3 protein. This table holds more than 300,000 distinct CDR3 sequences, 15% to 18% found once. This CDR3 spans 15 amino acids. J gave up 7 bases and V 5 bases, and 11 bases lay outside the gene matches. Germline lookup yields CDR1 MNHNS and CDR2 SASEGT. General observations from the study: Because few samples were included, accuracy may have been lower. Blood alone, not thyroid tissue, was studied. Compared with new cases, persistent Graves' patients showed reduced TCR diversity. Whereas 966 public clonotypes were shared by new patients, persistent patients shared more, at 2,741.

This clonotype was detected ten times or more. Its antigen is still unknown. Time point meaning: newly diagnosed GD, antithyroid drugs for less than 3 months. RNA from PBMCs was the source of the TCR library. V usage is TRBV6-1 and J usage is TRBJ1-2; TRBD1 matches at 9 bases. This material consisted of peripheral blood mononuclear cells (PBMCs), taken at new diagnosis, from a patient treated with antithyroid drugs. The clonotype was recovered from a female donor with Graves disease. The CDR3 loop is CASSRGWDRDFGYTF. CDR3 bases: TGTGCCAGCAGTCGCGGTTGGGACAGGGATTTTGGCTACACCTTC.